A selection of T cell receptor beta chains follows, all from one sample in a study of T-cell reconstitution after alpha-beta-depleted transplantation in children. TCRdb itself ran the PCR reads through MiXCR, one entry per CDR3 protein. Of some 500,000 distinct CDR3 sequences in the sample, about 30% were seen once. The material was PBMCs from the stem cell graft donor, obtained from the stem cell graft. The receptors shown here come from a human donor who donated a stem cell graft to a child with aplastic anemia. CDR3s include the opening cysteine and the closing phenylalanine or tryptophan. A D gene is named only where the DNA matches it firmly. Only part of the rows carry a size: once, few, many, or a class if the clone is expanded.

size,D,V,J,CDR3,DNA
.,.,TRBV7-2,TRBJ1-5,CASGGLGTNQPQHF,TGTGCCAGCGGGGGGCTGGGAACTAATCAGCCCCAGCATTTT
.,TRBD2,TRBV7-3,TRBJ2-3,CASSPLTSATHSPQYF,TGTGCCAGCAGCCCCCTGACTAGCGCCACCCACAGTCCGCAGTATTTT
.,TRBD2,TRBV7-3,TRBJ2-5,CASSFSGSNQETQYF,TGTGCCAGCAGCTTTAGCGGGAGTAACCAAGAGACCCAGTACTTC
.,.,TRBV12-3/TRBV12-4,TRBJ1-1,CASSLVPPDRNTEAFF,TGTGCCAGCAGTTTAGTCCCTCCGGACAGAAACACTGAAGCTTTCTTT
few,TRBD2,TRBV20-1,TRBJ2-3,CSARSLRGSGGTIDTQYF,TGCAGTGCTAGATCCCTTCGAGGTAGCGGGGGGACGATTGATACGCAGTATTTT
.,TRBD1,TRBV29-1,TRBJ1-6,CSVRTGNNSPLHF,TGCAGCGTAAGGACAGGGAATAATTCACCCCTCCACTTT
.,.,TRBV18,TRBJ1-1,CASSPTRRRSNTEAFF,TGTGCCAGCTCACCGACCCGACGACGGTCGAACACTGAAGCTTTCTTT
.,.,TRBV7-8,TRBJ1-1,CASSLARGPMRVAFF,TGTGCCAGCAGCTTAGCGCGGGGACCTATGAGGGTAGCTTTCTTT
.,.,TRBV29-1,TRBJ2-2,CSVDTGQYTGELFF,TGCAGCGTTGACACCGGACAGTACACCGGGGAGCTGTTTTTT
.,.,TRBV6-4,TRBJ1-5,CASTSGQPQHF,TGTGCCAGCACGTCGGGACAGCCCCAGCATTTT
few,TRBD1,TRBV12-3/TRBV12-4,TRBJ2-4,CASSRAGTGGNIQYF,TGTGCCAGCAGCCGCGCCGGGACAGGAGGAAACATTCAGTACTTC
few,.,TRBV7-2,TRBJ2-5,CASSPGQTQYF,TGTGCCAGCAGCCCGGGTCAGACCCAGTACTTC
few,TRBD2,TRBV29-1,TRBJ2-3,CSAWTSGRTDTQYF,TGCAGCGCCTGGACTAGCGGGAGGACAGATACGCAGTATTTT
.,TRBD1,TRBV13,TRBJ2-5,CASSFFDRDRETQYF,TGTGCCAGCAGCTTCTTCGACAGGGATCGGGAGACCCAGTACTTC
.,.,TRBV22-1,TRBJ2-1,CPGTSGRSSSYNEQFF,TGCCCTGGGACTAGCGGGAGGTCCAGCTCCTACAATGAGCAGTTCTTC
.,.,TRBV15,TRBJ2-6,CATSRDLGPGANVLTF,TGTGCCACCAGCAGAGATTTGGGCCCTGGGGCCAACGTCCTGACTTTC
.,.,TRBV29-1,TRBJ2-2,CSVGDTGELFF,TGCAGCGTGGGGGACACCGGGGAGCTGTTTTTT
few,.,TRBV29-1,TRBJ2-1,CSGAGKEETSYNEQFF,TGCAGCGGGGCTGGAAAGGAGGAAACCTCCTACAATGAGCAGTTCTTC
.,.,TRBV6-2/TRBV6-3,TRBJ2-2,CASIRAGGLTGELFF,TGTGCCAGCATAAGGGCCGGCGGGCTCACCGGGGAGCTGTTTTTT
.,.,TRBV7-2,TRBJ1-4,CASSLHSTRDLFF,TGTGCCAGCAGCTTACATTCGACCCGTGATCTGTTTTTT
few,TRBD2,TRBV20-1,TRBJ2-1,CSARTVTSGRSEQFF,TGCAGTGCTAGGACGGTGACTAGCGGGAGAAGTGAGCAGTTCTTC
.,TRBD1,TRBV12-3/TRBV12-4,TRBJ1-5,CASRQRTGDATGNQPQHF,TGTGCCAGCAGACAACGTACAGGGGACGCGACAGGCAATCAGCCCCAGCATTTT
few,TRBD2,TRBV7-9,TRBJ2-3,CASRRTSVSTDTQYF,TGTGCCAGCCGGCGGACTAGCGTCTCCACAGATACGCAGTATTTT
few,TRBD1,TRBV7-9,TRBJ2-7,CASSPTGGPSYEQYF,TGTGCCAGCAGCCCTACAGGGGGCCCATCCTACGAGCAGTACTTC
few,TRBD1,TRBV6-1,TRBJ2-1,CASTRGLDNEQFF,TGTGCCAGCACGAGGGGGCTGGACAATGAGCAGTTCTTC
.,TRBD2,TRBV12-3/TRBV12-4,TRBJ2-1,CASSQPYSSGRAGGNEQFF,TGTGCCAGCAGCCAACCTTATAGTAGCGGGAGGGCCGGGGGGAATGAGCAGTTCTTC
.,.,TRBV6-2/TRBV6-3,TRBJ1-1,CASRETANTEAFF,TGTGCCAGCAGGGAGACGGCGAACACTGAAGCTTTCTTT
.,.,TRBV5-6,TRBJ2-3,CASSLFGWVFGTDTQYF,TGTGCCAGCAGCTTGTTTGGCTGGGTATTTGGTACAGATACGCAGTATTTT
.,TRBD2,TRBV20-1,TRBJ2-7,CSAPTSGRAFDEQYF,TGCAGTGCCCCAACTAGCGGGAGGGCCTTCGACGAGCAGTACTTC
few,.,TRBV7-2,TRBJ1-2,CASSPSQREGYTF,TGTGCCAGCAGCCCAAGTCAGAGGGAAGGCTACACCTTC
.,.,TRBV25-1,TRBJ2-3,CASSKGPTDTQYF,TGTGCCAGCAGTAAGGGGCCCACAGATACGCAGTATTTT
few,.,TRBV11-1,TRBJ1-6,CASSLSDAGYSASPLHF,TGTGCCAGCAGCTTATCGGATGCAGGGTATTCGGCTTCACCCCTCCACTTT
.,.,TRBV29-1,TRBJ2-1,CSVSVHRGFYNEQFF,TGCAGCGTTTCGGTGCACCGGGGCTTTTACAATGAGCAGTTCTTC
.,.,TRBV2,TRBJ1-5,CASRAQGQPQHF,TGTGCCAGCAGAGCTCAAGGCCAGCCCCAGCATTTT
.,.,TRBV28,TRBJ2-5,CASSLAGTGQETQYF,TGTGCCAGCAGTCTGGCGGGGACGGGCCAAGAGACCCAGTACTTC
.,TRBD2,TRBV7-6,TRBJ2-3,CASSPRGEMADTQYF,TGTGCCAGCAGCCCCCGGGGGGAGATGGCAGATACGCAGTATTTT
.,TRBD1,TRBV7-2,TRBJ2-6,CASSTGQSGANVLTF,TGTGCCAGCAGCACGGGACAGTCTGGGGCCAACGTCCTGACTTTC
.,.,TRBV5-1,TRBJ2-7,CASGTGQRNEQYF,TGCGCCAGCGGAACGGGGCAAAGGAACGAGCAGTACTTC
.,.,TRBV11-2,TRBJ1-6,CASSLRPGQPGVNNSPLHF,TGTGCCAGCAGCTTAAGACCCGGGCAACCTGGGGTTAATAATTCACCCCTCCACTTT
many,.,TRBV5-5,TRBJ2-2,CASSRTAGIAGELFF,TGTGCCAGCAGCCGGACCGCCGGCATCGCCGGGGAGCTGTTTTTT
few,TRBD2,TRBV5-6,TRBJ2-7,CASSWGGNNYEQYF,TGTGCCAGCAGCTGGGGGGGGAACAACTACGAGCAGTACTTC
.,.,TRBV11-2,TRBJ1-3,CASSLDSAARNTIYF,TGTGCCAGCAGCTTAGATTCGGCAGCTAGAAACACCATATATTTT
few,.,TRBV29-1,TRBJ1-1,CSGDRDNTEAFF,TGCAGCGGTGACCGGGACAACACTGAAGCTTTCTTT
.,.,TRBV6-5,TRBJ2-5,CASGYGEETQYF,TGTGCCAGCGGATACGGGGAAGAGACCCAGTACTTC
.,TRBD2,TRBV9,TRBJ2-5,CASGTSGIAETQYF,TGTGCCAGCGGTACTAGCGGGATCGCGGAGACCCAGTACTTC
.,TRBD1,TRBV27,TRBJ1-1,CASSSDRGREAFF,TGTGCCAGCAGTTCCGACAGGGGCCGTGAAGCTTTCTTT
.,TRBD2,TRBV9,TRBJ2-3,CASSVGTSGSGTDTQYF,TGTGCCAGCAGCGTCGGGACTAGCGGGAGTGGCACAGATACGCAGTATTTT
few,TRBD2,TRBV12-3/TRBV12-4,TRBJ2-1,CAGGLAGYNEQFF,TGTGCCGGGGGACTAGCGGGATACAATGAGCAGTTCTTC